Below, 21 T cell receptor beta chains from the same sample are listed, as sequenced in a study of cytomegalovirus exposure and HLA in healthy donors. In the PCR, 60 Vbeta and 13 Jbeta primers were used. This table comes from immunoSEQ multiplex PCR, and its TCRdb copy is limited to in-frame clones, with some not included. The profile shows around 150,000 clones, approximately 78% of them singletons. Material for sequencing was PBMCs. The origin of the receptors is a male donor in good health and CMV-seropositive.

This chain connects TRBV7-9 to TRBJ2-7; D uncertain. Germline CDR1 reads SEHNR; CDR2 reads FQNEAQ (reference sequence). V was pared by 2 bases and J by 0 bases, with 8 bases between. This CDR3 has 14 amino acids. The CDR3 sequence is CASSLPGDSYEQYF. The CDR3 DNA is TGTGCCAGCAGCTTACCAGGCGACTCCTACGAGCAGTACTTC.

This chain connects TRBV14 to TRBJ2-2; tentatively, D is TRBD1 (6 bases). Germline V lookup: CDR1 SGHDN, CDR2 FVKESK. The CDR3 has 14 residues. Trimming removed 5 bases from V and 6 bases from J, with 13 bases in between. The CDR3: CASSYNRAAGELFF. Written as DNA, the CDR3 is TGTGCCAGCAGCTACAACAGGGCGGCCGGGGAGCTGTTTTTT.

This rearrangement joins TRBV25-1 to TRBJ2-1; 7 nucleotides align to TRBD2. This CDR3 has 13 amino acids. CDR1 is MGHDK, CDR2 SYGVNS, per germline. The V gene end was trimmed by 8 bases and the J gene end by 5 bases; junction bases not matched to a gene: 6. The CDR3 bases are TGTGCCAGCTGGCCTAGCGGAAACAATGAGCAGTTCTTC. Amino acids: CASWPSGNNEQFF.

The V and J genes are TRBV29-1 and TRBJ1-1; tentatively, D is TRBD1 (5 bases). With 3 bases removed from V and 0 bases from J, the gap between germline ends came to 5 bases. Germline CDR1 SQVTM, CDR2 ANQGSEA. The CDR3 runs 12 residues. CDR3 protein: CSVEDMNTEAFF. The CDR3 DNA sequence: TGCAGCGTTGAGGACATGAACACTGAAGCTTTCTTT.

The genes are TRBV6-5 and TRBJ1-1; tentatively, D is TRBD1 (6 bases). The germline V gene has CDR1 MNHEY and CDR2 SVGAGI. CDR3 size: 14 residues. V gave up 3 bases and J gave up 1 base, with 9 bases separating them. CDR3 loop: CASSYSTGNTEAFF. CDR3 bases: TGTGCCAGCAGTTATTCGACAGGGAACACTGAAGCTTTCTTT.

The genes are TRBV18 and TRBJ2-1; TRBD1 is a possible D gene (6 bases). The CDR3 runs 14 residues. V lost 2 bases and J lost 5, with 10 bases in between. Germline V gene data show CDR1 as KGHSH and CDR2 as LQKENI. The CDR3 region is CASSPGTQNNEQFF. The CDR3 nucleotides read TGTGCCAGCTCACCAGGGACACAGAACAATGAGCAGTTCTTC.

This chain links TRBV27 with TRBJ2-2; D possibly corresponds to TRBD2 (6 bases). CDR1 and CDR2 from the germline V gene are MNHEY and SMNVEV (reference sequence). With 3 bases removed from V and 2 bases from J, the gap between germline ends came to 10 bases. The CDR3 has 15 amino acids. CDR3 bases: TGTGCCAGCAGTTTCATCGGGGGAAACACCGGGGAGCTGTTTTTT. This translates into CASSFIGGNTGELFF.

This clone was detected a few times. Other DNA sequences in the sample encode the same CDR3. The J gene is TRBJ2-4, the V gene TRBV5-6; no definite D call. V lost 0 bases and J 5 bases, leaving 6 bases between the germline ends. The germline V gene has CDR1 SGHDT and CDR2 YYEEEE. The CDR3 sequence is 13 residues long. The DNA for the CDR3 is TGTGCCAGCAGCTTGGGACACGAAAACATTCAGTACTTC. The encoded protein is CASSLGHENIQYF.

The chain uses TRBV9 and TRBJ2-1; TRBD2 matches at 10 bases. The V gene end was trimmed by 4 bases and the J gene end by 5 bases; junction bases not matched to a gene: 9. Germline-derived CDR1 and CDR2 are SGDLS and YYNGEE. The CDR3 is 16 residues long. This CDR3 is CASSFGLADFHNEQFF. The CDR3 DNA reads as TGTGCCAGCAGCTTCGGACTAGCGGACTTCCACAATGAGCAGTTCTTC. The full variable domain, rest sourced from reference TRBV9 and TRBJ2-1, is DSGVTQTPKHLITATGQRVTLRCSPRSGDLSVYWYQQSLDQGLQFLIQYYNGEERAKGNILERFSAQQFPDLHSELNLSSLELGDSALYFCASSFGLADFHNEQFFGPGTRLTVL.

Comment on this clone: At the DNA level, this CDR3 is encoded by other sequences in the same sample as well. V gene TRBV9 combines with J gene TRBJ2-7; no clear D gene. This CDR3 has 14 amino acids. Germline V lookup: CDR1 SGDLS, CDR2 YYNGEE. Deletions cut 0 bases from V and 0 bases from J, with 7 bases between. The CDR3 bases are TGTGCCAGCAGCGTAGGGTCAGTCTCCTACGAGCAGTACTTC. This translates into CASSVGSVSYEQYF.

The chain carries TRBV18 and TRBJ2-1, with 14 positions matching TRBD2. This CDR3 comprises 17 residues. Germline V CDR1 and CDR2: KGHSH, LQKENI. V lost 3 bases, J lost 7 bases, and 8 bases stayed unmatched. The CDR3 here is CASSPAAGTSGRNEQFF. As DNA, the CDR3 is TGTGCCAGCTCACCGGCAGCAGGGACTAGCGGGAGAAATGAGCAGTTCTTC.

V gene TRBV6-5 combines with J gene TRBJ2-7; 10 positions match TRBD2. This CDR3 spans 15 amino acids. Germline V gene data show CDR1 as MNHEY and CDR2 as SVGAGI. The V and J ends lost 4 bases and 2 bases, in that order; junction bases with no gene match: 5. Here the CDR3 DNA reads TGTGCCAGCAGTTTCGTAGCGGGAGGCACCTACGAGCAGTACTTC. Amino acid sequence: CASSFVAGGTYEQYF.

V gene TRBV5-1 combines with J gene TRBJ1-2; D is perhaps TRBD1 (5 bases). This CDR3 is built from 14 residues. In germline, CDR1 is SGHRS, CDR2 YFSETQ. V gave up 2 bases and J gave up 3 bases, with 11 bases separating them. CDR3 sequence (DNA): TGCGCCAGCAGCTTAGAAGGGGCGGACTATGGCTACACCTTC. As protein: CASSLEGADYGYTF.

The chain uses TRBV25-1 and TRBJ1-1; D is ambiguous. Per germline, CDR1 MGHDK and CDR2 SYGVNS. Trimming took off 0 bases at V and 6 bases at J, with 8 bases between the two ends. The CDR3 totals 13 residues. The CDR3 DNA is TGTGCCAGCAGTGAATATTCGGTCCCTGAAGCTTTCTTT. It encodes CASSEYSVPEAFF.

This clone has more than one count but fewer than ten. This chain links TRBV7-2 with TRBJ2-2; D might be TRBD2 (6 bases). This CDR3 region has 14 residues. The germline gives CDR1 SGHTA, CDR2 FQGNSA. Trimming cost V 3 bases and J 4 bases, with 9 bases left between them. In DNA, the CDR3 is TGTGCCAGCAGCTTCCCCGGGGGCACCGGGGAGCTGTTTTTT. It translates to CASSFPGGTGELFF.

V usage is TRBV14 and J usage is TRBJ2-3; D may be TRBD2 (7 bases). The CDR3 extends over 16 amino acids. Germline lookup yields CDR1 SGHDN and CDR2 FVKESK. The V and J ends lost 0 bases and 0 bases respectively, with 10 bases between them. CDR3 amino acids: CASSQERGGSTDTQYF. The CDR3 DNA follows: TGTGCCAGCAGCCAAGAGAGGGGGGGGAGCACAGATACGCAGTATTTT. The whole variable domain, remainder taken from reference TRBV14 and TRBJ2-3, is EAGVTQFPSHSVIEKGQTVTLRCDPISGHDNLYWYRRVMGKEIKFLLHFVKESKQDESGMPNNRFLAERTGGTYSTLKVQPAELEDSGVYFCASSQERGGSTDTQYFGPGTRLTVL.

The chain joins TRBV5-4 to TRBJ1-1; a weak D match, TRBD1 (6 bases). Germline V gene data show CDR1 as SGHNT and CDR2 as YYREEE (reference sequence). V was trimmed by 0 bases and J by 0 bases, leaving 9 bases between them. This CDR3 is built from 15 residues. CDR3 in DNA: TGTGCCAGCAGCTTGGCCGGGGGGCTGAACACTGAAGCTTTCTTT. Protein product: CASSLAGGLNTEAFF.

The V gene is TRBV18, the J gene TRBJ2-3; 10 bases fit TRBD1. This CDR3 is built from 14 residues. V shed 3 bases, J shed 5 bases, and the junction held 2 bases outside the gene matches. Germline CDR1 is KGHSH and CDR2 is LQKENI. DNA for the CDR3: TGTGCCAGCTCACCGGACAGGGGGAAAGATACGCAGTATTTT. It codes for CASSPDRGKDTQYF.

In regard to this clone: Other DNA sequences in this specimen translate into the identical CDR3. This sequence joins TRBV6-6 and TRBJ2-7; TRBD1 aligns across 7 bases. From germline, CDR1 is MNHNY and CDR2 SVGAGI (reference sequence). V lost 6 bases and J lost 2; bases outside the gene matches: 4. The CDR3 runs to 13 residues. The CDR3 nucleotides read TGTGCCAGCAGCCGAGACAGGGCCTACGAGCAGTACTTC. This gives the protein CASSRDRAYEQYF.

The rearrangement links TRBV7-2 to TRBJ2-5; D might be TRBD2 (6 bases). The last part of the DNA fits TRBJ2-7 better; the J call may be wrong. CDR1 SGHTA and CDR2 FQGNSA come from the germline V gene. This CDR3 has 14 amino acids. The CDR3 DNA reads TGTGCCAGCAGCTTAGCACGACTAGCCTACGAGCAGTACTTC. Its protein is CASSLARLAYEQYF.

This clone has just one count. The chain recombines TRBV10-1 with TRBJ2-1; 10 nucleotides match TRBD2. The ends lost 5 bases at V and 0 bases at J; junction bases unmatched: 7. From germline, CDR1 is WNHNN and CDR2 SYGVQD (reference sequence). This CDR3 comprises 17 residues. The CDR3 sequence is CASSRAGGPLSYNEQFF. The CDR3 nucleotides are TGCGCCAGCAGTCGAGCGGGAGGGCCACTCTCCTACAATGAGCAGTTCTTC.